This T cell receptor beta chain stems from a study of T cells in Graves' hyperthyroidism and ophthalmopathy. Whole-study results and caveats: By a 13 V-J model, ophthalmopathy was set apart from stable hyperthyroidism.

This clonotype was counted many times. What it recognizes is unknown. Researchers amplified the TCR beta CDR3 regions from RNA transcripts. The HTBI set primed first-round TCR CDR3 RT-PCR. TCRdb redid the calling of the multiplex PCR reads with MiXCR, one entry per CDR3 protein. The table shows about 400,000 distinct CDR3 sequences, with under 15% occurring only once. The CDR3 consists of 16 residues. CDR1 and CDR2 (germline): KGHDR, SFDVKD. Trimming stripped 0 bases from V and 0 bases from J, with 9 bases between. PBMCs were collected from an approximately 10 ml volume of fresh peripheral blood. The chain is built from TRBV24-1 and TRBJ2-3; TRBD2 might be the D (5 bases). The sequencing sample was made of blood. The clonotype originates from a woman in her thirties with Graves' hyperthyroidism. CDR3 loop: CATSDLGGPSTDTQYF. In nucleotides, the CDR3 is TGTGCCACCAGTGATTTGGGCGGGCCCAGCACAGATACGCAGTATTTT.